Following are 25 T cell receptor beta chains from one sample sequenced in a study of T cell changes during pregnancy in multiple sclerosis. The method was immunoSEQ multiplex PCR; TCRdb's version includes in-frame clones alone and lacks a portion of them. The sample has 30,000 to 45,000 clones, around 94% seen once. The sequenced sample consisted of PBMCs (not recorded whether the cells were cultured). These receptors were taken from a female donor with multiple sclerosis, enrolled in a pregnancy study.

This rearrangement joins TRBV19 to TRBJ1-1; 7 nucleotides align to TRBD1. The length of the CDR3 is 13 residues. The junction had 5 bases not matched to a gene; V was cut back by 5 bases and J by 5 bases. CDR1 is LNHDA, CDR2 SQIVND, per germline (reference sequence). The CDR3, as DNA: TGTGCCAGTAGTCGACAGGGCCGAACTGAAGCTTTCTTT. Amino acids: CASSRQGRTEAFF.

The CDR3 loop reads CASSLESGSEAFF. The CDR3 DNA is TGTGCCAGCAGCCTCGAGTCCGGTTCTGAAGCTTTCTTT. J is TRBJ1-1 and V is TRBV7-2; D is unresolved. The CDR3 extends over 13 amino acids. V was shortened by 5 bases and J by 6 bases, with 13 bases between the two germline ends. Germline V gene sequence: CDR1 SGHTA, CDR2 FQGNSA.

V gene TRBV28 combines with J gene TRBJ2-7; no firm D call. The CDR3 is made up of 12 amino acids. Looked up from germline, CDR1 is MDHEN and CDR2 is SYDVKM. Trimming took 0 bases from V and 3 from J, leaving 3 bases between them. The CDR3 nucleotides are TGTGCCAGCAGTTTATGGTTCTACGAGCAGTACTTC. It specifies CASSLWFYEQYF.

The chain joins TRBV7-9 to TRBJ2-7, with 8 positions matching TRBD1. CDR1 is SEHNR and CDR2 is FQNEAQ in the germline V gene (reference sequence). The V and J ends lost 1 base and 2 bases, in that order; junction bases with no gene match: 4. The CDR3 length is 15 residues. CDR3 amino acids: CASSLGDRWPYEQYF. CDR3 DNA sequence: TGTGCCAGCAGCTTAGGGGACAGGTGGCCCTACGAGCAGTACTTC.

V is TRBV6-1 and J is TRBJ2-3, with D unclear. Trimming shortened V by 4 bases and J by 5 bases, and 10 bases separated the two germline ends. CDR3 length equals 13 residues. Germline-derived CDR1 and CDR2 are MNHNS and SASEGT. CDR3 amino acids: CASSGSDRDTQYF. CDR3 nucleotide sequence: TGTGCCAGCAGTGGCAGCGACCGAGATACGCAGTATTTT.

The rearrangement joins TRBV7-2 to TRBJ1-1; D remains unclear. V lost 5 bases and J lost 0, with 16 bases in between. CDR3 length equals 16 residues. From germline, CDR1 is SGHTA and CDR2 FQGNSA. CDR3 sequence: CASSLPPNTMNTEAFF. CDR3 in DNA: TGTGCCAGCAGCCTCCCCCCCAATACGATGAACACTGAAGCTTTCTTT. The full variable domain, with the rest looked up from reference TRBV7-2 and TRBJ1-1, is GAGVSQSPSNKVTEKGKDVELRCDPISGHTALYWYRQSLGQGLEFLIYFQGNSAPDKSGLPSDRFSAERTGGSVSTLTIQRTQQEDSAVYLCASSLPPNTMNTEAFFGQGTRLTVV.

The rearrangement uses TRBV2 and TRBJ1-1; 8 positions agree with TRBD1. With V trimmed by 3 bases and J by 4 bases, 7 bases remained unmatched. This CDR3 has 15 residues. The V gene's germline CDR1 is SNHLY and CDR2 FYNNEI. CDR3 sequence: CASSEVQGEFTEAFF. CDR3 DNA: TGTGCCAGCAGTGAGGTACAGGGGGAATTCACTGAAGCTTTCTTT. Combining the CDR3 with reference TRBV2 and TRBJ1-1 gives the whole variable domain EPEVTQTPSHQVTQMGQEVILRCVPISNHLYFYWYRQILGQKVEFLVSFYNNEISEKSEIFDDQFSVERPDGSNFTLKIRSTKLEDSAMYFCASSEVQGEFTEAFFGQGTRLTVV.

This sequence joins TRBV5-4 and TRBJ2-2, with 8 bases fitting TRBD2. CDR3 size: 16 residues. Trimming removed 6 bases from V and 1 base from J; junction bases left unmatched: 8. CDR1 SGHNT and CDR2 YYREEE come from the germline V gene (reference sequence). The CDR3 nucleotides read TGTGCCAGCACTAACAAGCGGGAGTTGAACACCGGGGAGCTGTTTTTT. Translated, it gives CASTNKRELNTGELFF.

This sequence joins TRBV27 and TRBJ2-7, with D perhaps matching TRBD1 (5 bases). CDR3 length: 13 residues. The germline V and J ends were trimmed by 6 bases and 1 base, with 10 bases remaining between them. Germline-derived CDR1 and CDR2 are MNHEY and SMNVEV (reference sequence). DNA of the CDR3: TGTGCCAGCAGCAGACAGTTTTCCTACGAGCAGTACTTC. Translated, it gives CASSRQFSYEQYF.

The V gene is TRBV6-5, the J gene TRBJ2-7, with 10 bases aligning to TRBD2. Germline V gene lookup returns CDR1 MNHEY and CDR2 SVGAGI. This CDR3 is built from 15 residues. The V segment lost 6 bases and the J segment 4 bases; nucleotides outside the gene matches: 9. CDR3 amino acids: CASRTSGTSEYEQYF. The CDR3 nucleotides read TGTGCCAGCAGAACGTCCGGGACTAGCGAGTACGAGCAGTACTTC.

The CDR3 DNA sequence: TGTGCCAGCAGTAATTACGGGGGAGAAGAGACCCAGTACTTC. Protein sequence: CASSNYGGEETQYF. J is TRBJ2-5 and V is TRBV28; a possible D gene is TRBD2 (6 bases). V was cut by 5 bases and J by 3 bases, with 13 bases left in between. CDR1 and CDR2 (germline): MDHEN, SYDVKM. This CDR3 comprises 14 residues.

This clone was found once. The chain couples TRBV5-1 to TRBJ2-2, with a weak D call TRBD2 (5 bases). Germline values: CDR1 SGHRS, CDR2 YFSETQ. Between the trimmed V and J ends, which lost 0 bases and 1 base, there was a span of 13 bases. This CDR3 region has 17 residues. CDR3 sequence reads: CASSLGVGELNTGELFF. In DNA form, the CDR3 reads TGCGCCAGCAGCTTGGGGGTCGGGGAGCTGAACACCGGGGAGCTGTTTTTT.

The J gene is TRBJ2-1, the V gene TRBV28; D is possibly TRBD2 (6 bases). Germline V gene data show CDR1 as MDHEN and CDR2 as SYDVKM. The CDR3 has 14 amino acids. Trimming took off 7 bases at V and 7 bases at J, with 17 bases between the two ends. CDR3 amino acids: CASTTGGTPNEQFF. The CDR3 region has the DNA TGTGCCAGCACCACCGGAGGGACTCCAAATGAGCAGTTCTTC. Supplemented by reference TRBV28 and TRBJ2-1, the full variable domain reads DVKVTQSSRYLVKRTGEKVFLECVQDMDHENMFWYRQDPGLGLRLIYFSYDVKMKEKGDIPEGYSVSREKKERFSLILESASTNQTSMYLCASTTGGTPNEQFFGPGTRLTVL.

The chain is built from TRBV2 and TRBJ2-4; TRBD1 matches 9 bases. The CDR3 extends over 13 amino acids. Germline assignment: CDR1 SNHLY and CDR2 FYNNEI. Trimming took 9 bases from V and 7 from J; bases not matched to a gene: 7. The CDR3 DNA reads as TGTGCCAGTAGAACCGGGACAGGGAACATTCAGTACTTC. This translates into CASRTGTGNIQYF.

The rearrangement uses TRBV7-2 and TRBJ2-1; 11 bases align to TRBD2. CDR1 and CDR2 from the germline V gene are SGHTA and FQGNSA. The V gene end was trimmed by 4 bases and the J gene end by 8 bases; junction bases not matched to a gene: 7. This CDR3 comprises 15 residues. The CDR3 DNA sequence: TGTGCCAGCAGCTCCCGGGGACTAGCGGTCGATGAGCAGTTCTTC. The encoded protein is CASSSRGLAVDEQFF.

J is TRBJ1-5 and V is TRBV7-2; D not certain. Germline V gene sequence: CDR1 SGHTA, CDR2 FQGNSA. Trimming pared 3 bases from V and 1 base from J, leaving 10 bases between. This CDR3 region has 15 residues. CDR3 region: CASSFPPESNQPQHF. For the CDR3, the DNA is TGTGCCAGCAGCTTCCCCCCAGAGAGCAATCAGCCCCAGCATTTT.

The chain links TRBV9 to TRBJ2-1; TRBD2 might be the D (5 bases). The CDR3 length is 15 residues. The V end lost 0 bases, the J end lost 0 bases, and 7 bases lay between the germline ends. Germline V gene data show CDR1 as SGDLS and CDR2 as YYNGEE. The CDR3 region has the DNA TGTGCCAGCAGCGTAGGGGAGCCCTCCTACAATGAGCAGTTCTTC. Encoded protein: CASSVGEPSYNEQFF.

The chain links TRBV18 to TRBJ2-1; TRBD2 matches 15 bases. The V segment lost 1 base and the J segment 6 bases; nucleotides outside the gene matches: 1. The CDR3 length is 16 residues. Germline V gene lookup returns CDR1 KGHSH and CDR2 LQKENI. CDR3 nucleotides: TGTGCCAGCTCACCACGGACTAGCGGGAGGGGCAATGAGCAGTTCTTC. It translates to CASSPRTSGRGNEQFF. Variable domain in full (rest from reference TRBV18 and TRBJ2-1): NAGVMQNPRHLVRRRGQEARLRCSPMKGHSHVYWYRQLPEEGLKFMVYLQKENIIDESGMPKERFSAEFPKEGPSILRIQQVVRGDSAAYFCASSPRTSGRGNEQFFGPGTRLTVL.

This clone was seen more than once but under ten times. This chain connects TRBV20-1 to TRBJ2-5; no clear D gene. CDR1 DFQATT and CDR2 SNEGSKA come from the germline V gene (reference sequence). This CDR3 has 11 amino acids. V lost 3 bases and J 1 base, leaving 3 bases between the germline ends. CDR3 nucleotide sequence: TGCAGTGCTAGTATCCAAGAGACCCAGTACTTC. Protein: CSASIQETQYF.

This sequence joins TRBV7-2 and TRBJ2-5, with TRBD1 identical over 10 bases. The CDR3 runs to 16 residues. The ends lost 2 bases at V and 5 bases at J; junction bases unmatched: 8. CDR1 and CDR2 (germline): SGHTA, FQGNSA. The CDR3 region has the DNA TGTGCCAGCAGCTTAAGAAGACAGGGGGCCGGGGAGACCCAGTACTTC. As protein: CASSLRRQGAGETQYF.

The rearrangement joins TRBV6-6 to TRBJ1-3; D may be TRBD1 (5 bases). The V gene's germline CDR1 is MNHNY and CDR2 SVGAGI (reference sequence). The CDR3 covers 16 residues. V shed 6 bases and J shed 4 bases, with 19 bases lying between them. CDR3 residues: CASSRPGTEYGNTIYF. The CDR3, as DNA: TGTGCCAGCAGCCGACCCGGGACCGAGTACGGAAACACCATATATTTT.

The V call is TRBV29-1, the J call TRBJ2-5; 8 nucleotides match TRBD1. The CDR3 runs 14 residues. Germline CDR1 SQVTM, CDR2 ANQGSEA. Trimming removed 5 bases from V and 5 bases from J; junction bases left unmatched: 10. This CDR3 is CSVNPDRGRETQYF. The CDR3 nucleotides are TGCAGCGTTAACCCCGACAGGGGTAGGGAGACCCAGTACTTC.

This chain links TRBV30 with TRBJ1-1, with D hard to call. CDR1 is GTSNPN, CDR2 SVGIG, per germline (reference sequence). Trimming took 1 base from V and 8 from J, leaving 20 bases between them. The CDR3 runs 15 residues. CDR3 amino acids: CAWSETDPREREAFF. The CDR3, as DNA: TGTGCCTGGAGTGAAACCGATCCCCGGGAGCGGGAAGCTTTCTTT.

CDR3 nucleotide sequence: TGTGCCAGCAGTTCCGGTCGGGGCACTGAAGCTTTCTTT. Encoded protein: CASSSGRGTEAFF. The chain uses TRBV27 and TRBJ1-1; D gene ambiguous. The CDR3 contains 13 residues. Germline CDR1 reads MNHEY; CDR2 reads SMNVEV (reference sequence). The V and J ends lost 4 bases and 4 bases respectively, with 10 bases between them.

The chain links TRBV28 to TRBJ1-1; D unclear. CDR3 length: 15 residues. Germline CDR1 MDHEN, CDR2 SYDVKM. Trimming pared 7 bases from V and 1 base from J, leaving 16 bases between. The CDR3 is CASTLTSARNTEAFF. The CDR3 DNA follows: TGTGCCAGCACCCTTACTAGTGCCCGGAACACTGAAGCTTTCTTT.